This TCR beta chain appears in the sequencing data of a study of control samples from healthy donors and cancer patients. This clone turned up a few times. Profiling relied on immunoSEQ multiplex PCR, and the TCRdb table lists in-frame clones only, not all of them. In the table there are about 170,000 clones, just over 85% of which are singletons. Germline V gene data show CDR1 as SNHLY and CDR2 as FYNNEI. This CDR3 has 14 amino acids. V was shortened by 4 bases and J by 4 bases, with 11 bases between the two germline ends. The TCR comes from a woman aged 25 to 39 in good health. The chain couples TRBV2 to TRBJ1-5; no firm D call. Sequenced material: blood. The CDR3 protein is CASSGVSINQPQHF. CDR3 DNA: TGTGCCAGCAGTGGAGTCAGTATTAATCAGCCCCAGCATTTT.